These T cell receptor beta chains were read from a single sample in a study of blood T cell repertoires in COVID-19. Libraries were prepared by immunoSEQ multiplex PCR; TCRdb keeps only in-frame clonotypes and omits some of them. This repertoire shows approximately 480,000 clones, approximately 89% found once; its top ten account for approximately 0.9%. Specimen: peripheral blood. The origin of the receptors is a man between 18 and 29 years old with COVID-19, enrolled during active disease. The CDR3 runs from the conserved cysteine through the conserved F or W. The D gene is left open where the match is weak. Size tells how often a clone was seen (once, few, many) or the class of an expanded clone, and some rows leave it out.

D gene,J gene,clone size,V gene,CDR3 DNA,CDR3 protein
.,TRBJ1-5,few,TRBV7-9,TGTGCCAGCAGCCATTCGGGGGGTGATCAGCCCCAGCATTTT,CASSHSGGDQPQHF
TRBD1,TRBJ2-5,.,TRBV19,TGTGCCAGTAGTATCGGACAGGGCCTAGAGACCCAGTACTTC,CASSIGQGLETQYF
.,TRBJ2-3,.,TRBV5-4,TGTGCCAGCAGCTTGGAGATCGGAGATACGCAGTATTTT,CASSLEIGDTQYF
.,TRBJ2-1,.,TRBV5-1,TGCGCCAGCAGCCCGGGACTCATGGGCAATGAGCAGTTCTTC,CASSPGLMGNEQFF
.,TRBJ1-3,.,TRBV5-1,TGCGCCAGCAGCCGAGACTCTGGAAACACCATATATTTT,CASSRDSGNTIYF
TRBD1,TRBJ2-7,.,TRBV11-2,TGTGCCAGCAGCCCCAGGGGGGGACAGGGATCCTACGAGCAGTACTTC,CASSPRGGQGSYEQYF
TRBD1,TRBJ2-7,.,TRBV19,TGTGCCAGTAGTATCTGGACAGGGGGCCGGGAGCAGTACTTC,CASSIWTGGREQYF
TRBD1,TRBJ1-1,.,TRBV11-2,TGTGCCAGCAGCCAGGGACAGGGGTGGACTGAAGCTTTCTTT,CASSQGQGWTEAFF
.,TRBJ1-1,.,TRBV3-1/TRBV3-2,TGTGCCAGCAGCCAAGATTTTAGGGGAAATGAAGCTTTCTTT,CASSQDFRGNEAFF
TRBD2,TRBJ2-1,.,TRBV19,TGTGCCAGTAGCGCTACTAGCGGGAGTTCCAACAATGAGCAGTTCTTC,CASSATSGSSNNEQFF
TRBD1,TRBJ1-1,.,TRBV7-3,TGTGCCAGCAGCTTGGACAGGGGCACTGAAGCTTTCTTT,CASSLDRGTEAFF
TRBD1,TRBJ2-7,once,TRBV28,TGTGCCAGCAGTATCTCCGACAGGGGGCGCTACGAGCAGTACTTC,CASSISDRGRYEQYF
TRBD2,TRBJ2-1,.,TRBV7-2,TGTGCCAGCGCAGCACTCGCGGAAGCTAGCGGGGAGCAGTTCTTC,CASAALAEASGEQFF
.,TRBJ1-1,.,TRBV2,TGTGCCAGCACCATTGAACCGGGCACTGAAGCTTTCTTT,CASTIEPGTEAFF
TRBD1,TRBJ2-3,.,TRBV27,TGTGCCAGCAGTACCCGGACAGGGGTCACAGATACGCAGTATTTT,CASSTRTGVTDTQYF
.,TRBJ2-5,once,TRBV25-1,TGTGCCAGCAGTGAATTCCTAGCAAGCGCAGAGACCCAGTACTTC,CASSEFLASAETQYF
TRBD2,TRBJ2-5,.,TRBV30,TGTGCCTGGGCGGGGGGCCTAATGCCAGGAGAGACCCAGTACTTC,CAWAGGLMPGETQYF
.,TRBJ2-1,.,TRBV18,TGTGCCAGCTCACCACCCGTTGCGGGATTATACAATGAGCAGTTCTTC,CASSPPVAGLYNEQFF
TRBD1,TRBJ2-1,few,TRBV30,TGTGCCTGGACCGCCCGCAGGGGGAGTTTTGTCAACAATGAGCAGTTCTTC,CAWTARRGSFVNNEQFF
TRBD1,TRBJ1-3,.,TRBV11-2,TGTGCCAGCAGCTCCACAGGGGAAGCTGGAAACACCATATATTTT,CASSSTGEAGNTIYF
TRBD1,TRBJ2-1,once,TRBV18,TGTGCCAGCTCTTCCGGGACAGGGTCCTACAATGAGCAGTTCTTC,CASSSGTGSYNEQFF
TRBD1,TRBJ1-1,once,TRBV6-5,TGTGCCAGCAGTCCTGGGACAGAGGGGCATACTGAAGCTTTCTTT,CASSPGTEGHTEAFF
.,TRBJ2-7,.,TRBV19,TGTGCCAGTAGTATAGGTGCGGGGTTCGAGCAGTACTTC,CASSIGAGFEQYF
TRBD2,TRBJ2-3,.,TRBV5-1,TGCGCCAGCAGGAGGGCTAGCGGGAGAGATACGCAGTATTTT,CASRRASGRDTQYF
.,TRBJ2-3,.,TRBV10-2,TGCGCCAGCAGTGAGTCGACTCTTGATACGCAGTATTTT,CASSESTLDTQYF
.,TRBJ2-7,.,TRBV12-3/TRBV12-4,TGTGCCAGCAGTTTAGGGGGAGGCGAGCAGTACTTC,CASSLGGGEQYF
TRBD2,TRBJ2-1,.,TRBV19,TGTGCCAGTAGTAGCCTCACTAGCGGGAGTTACAATGAGCAGTTCTTC,CASSSLTSGSYNEQFF
.,TRBJ2-3,.,TRBV19,TGTGCCAGTAGCAGGGATACAGATACGCAGTATTTT,CASSRDTDTQYF
.,TRBJ2-2,.,TRBV5-5,TGTGCCACCAGGACACCCGCGAACACCGGGGAGCTGTTTTTT,CATRTPANTGELFF
.,TRBJ2-4,once,TRBV15,TGTGCCACCAGCAGAGAAGGATGGGGGGTCGCCAAAAACATTCAGTACTTC,CATSREGWGVAKNIQYF
TRBD1,TRBJ1-6,.,TRBV4-1,TGCGCCAGCAGCCGAATACAGGGGGCAGATCGGAATTCACCCCTCCACTTT,CASSRIQGADRNSPLHF
.,TRBJ1-1,few,TRBV5-5,TGTGCCAGCAGCTTTGGGGGCGCGGGCACTGAAGCTTTCTTT,CASSFGGAGTEAFF
.,TRBJ2-1,.,TRBV7-9,TGTGCCAGCAGCCCTTGGCGGGATGGCAATGAGCAGTTCTTC,CASSPWRDGNEQFF
.,TRBJ2-1,.,TRBV24-1,TGTGCCACCAGTGATACTGGGAGAGGCTCCTACAATGAGCAGTTCTTC,CATSDTGRGSYNEQFF
TRBD2,TRBJ2-7,.,TRBV5-1,TGCGCCAGCAGCCCGCTGCGGGGGTCGGGGGAGCAGTACTTC,CASSPLRGSGEQYF
.,TRBJ2-3,.,TRBV27,TGTGCCAGCAGTTACGACAGTTTCACAGATACGCAGTATTTT,CASSYDSFTDTQYF
TRBD1,TRBJ1-4,.,TRBV7-9,TGTGCCAGCAGCCGAGGGACAGGGGATGAAAAACTGTTTTTT,CASSRGTGDEKLFF
.,TRBJ1-5,once,TRBV15,TGTGCCACCAGCAGAGATTCGGGGATAACAGGCAATCAGCCCCAGCATTTT,CATSRDSGITGNQPQHF
.,TRBJ1-2,once,TRBV19,TGTGCCAGTACACCCCGGAGGGACTATGGCTACACCTTC,CASTPRRDYGYTF
TRBD1,TRBJ2-7,.,TRBV11-2,TGTGCCAGCAGCCTCGGGACAGGCGAGCAGTACTTC,CASSLGTGEQYF
TRBD2,TRBJ2-3,.,TRBV7-9,TGTGCCAGCAGCCCGACACCCCGAGCGGGAGGTAATACGCAGTATTTT,CASSPTPRAGGNTQYF
.,TRBJ2-3,.,TRBV6-2/TRBV6-3,TGTGCCAGCAGTTCAGGGACTGACGCAGATACGCAGTATTTT,CASSSGTDADTQYF
.,TRBJ2-7,.,TRBV15,TGTGCCACCAGCAGTGGCAGGGGCGGGTACGAGCAGTACTTC,CATSSGRGGYEQYF
.,TRBJ2-3,.,TRBV6-5,TGTGCCAGCAGTTACAGCGAGTACGGCGATACGCAGTATTTT,CASSYSEYGDTQYF
.,TRBJ1-4,.,TRBV30,TGTGCCTGGAGTGGGCAGTTAAATGAAAAACTGTTTTTT,CAWSGQLNEKLFF
TRBD2,TRBJ2-5,.,TRBV7-8,TGTGCCAGCAGCTTAGGACCCGGGGGGGCCGGAGAGACCCAGTACTTC,CASSLGPGGAGETQYF
TRBD1,TRBJ2-6,.,TRBV24-1,TGTGCCACCAGTGGGGACAGCGCCAACTCTGGGGCCAACGTCCTGACTTTC,CATSGDSANSGANVLTF
TRBD2,TRBJ2-1,.,TRBV27,TGTGCCACCCGGGGACTAGGCTACAATGAGCAGTTCTTC,CATRGLGYNEQFF
TRBD2,TRBJ2-4,few,TRBV6-2/TRBV6-3,TGTGCCAGCAGTTACCCTAGCGGGGGGGCATCGGCCAAAAACATTCAGTACTTC,CASSYPSGGASAKNIQYF